The subject of this entry is one TCR beta chain. Profiling relied on immunoSEQ multiplex PCR, and the TCRdb table lists in-frame clones only, not all of them. The repertoire holds about 75,000 clones, with 94% as singletons. CDR3 length: 15 residues. Trimming took off 6 bases at V and 4 bases at J, with 15 bases between the two ends. Germline CDR1 SGHVS, CDR2 FQNEAQ. The data are from a study of control samples from healthy donors and cancer patients. This chain links TRBV7-8 with TRBJ1-4, with no clear D. Material for sequencing was blood. This sequence originates from a middle-aged woman in good health. The CDR3 spells CASRSRTSDNEKLFF. CDR3 in DNA: TGTGCCAGCAGGAGTCGGACTTCGGATAATGAAAAACTGTTTTTT.